The 18 T cell receptor beta chains below come from one sample, sequenced in a study of CXCR3-negative and CXCR3-positive naive CD8 T cells. The authors made the TRB cDNA libraries by 5' RACE using UMI labels. TCRdb re-called the 5' RACE reads, yielding one record per CDR3 amino acid sequence without DNA. This sample's clone table lists 100,000 to 150,000 distinct CDR3 sequences. Specimen: naive CXCR3- CD8+ T cells from blood. Subset meaning: CD45RO-CCR7+CD27+CD95- naive CD8+ T cells lacking CXCR3 (TNR3-). The source is a human donor in good health. Some clones in this sample may be carry-over from other donors' samples.

The V and J genes are TRBV9 and TRBJ1-1. This CDR3 contains 16 residues. Looked up from germline, CDR1 is SGDLS and CDR2 is YYNGEE. CDR3 sequence reads: CASSVGVGSMNTEAFF. The variable domain in full, completed from reference TRBV9 and TRBJ1-1, reads DSGVTQTPKHLITATGQRVTLRCSPRSGDLSVYWYQQSLDQGLQFLIQYYNGEERAKGNILERFSAQQFPDLHSELNLSSLELGDSALYFCASSVGVGSMNTEAFFGQGTRLTVV.

This rearrangement joins TRBV28 to TRBJ2-7; no DNA is available, so the TRBD1 call from TCRdb remains unchecked. Germline lookup yields CDR1 MDHEN and CDR2 SYDVKM. The CDR3 sequence is 14 residues long. The chain's CDR3 is CASSQQGVGYEQYF.

The chain has TRBV28 and TRBJ2-7; TCRdb outputs TRBD2, but without DNA this stays unchecked. Germline loops: CDR1 MDHEN, CDR2 SYDVKM. This CDR3 region has 13 residues. The CDR3 here is CASSPRGEYEQYF.

The chain links TRBV7-2 to TRBJ2-4; TCRdb's D call, TRBD1, is unchecked because there is no DNA. This CDR3 comprises 19 residues. Germline lookup yields CDR1 SGHTA and CDR2 FQGNSA. The chain's CDR3 is CASSLVQAHAGWAKNIQYF.

The chain is built from TRBV7-8 and TRBJ1-1; TCRdb designates TRBD1, a call that cannot be tested without DNA. The CDR3 runs to 18 residues. Germline assignment: CDR1 SGHVS and CDR2 FQNEAQ. CDR3 protein: CASSLLVTLGQGIAEAFF. Full variable domain (missing parts from reference TRBV7-8 and TRBJ1-1): GAGVSQSPRYKVAKRGQDVALRCDPISGHVSLFWYQQALGQGPEFLTYFQNEAQLDKSGLPSDRFFAERPEGSVSTLKIQRTQQEDSAVYLCASSLLVTLGQGIAEAFFGQGTRLTVV.

The genes are TRBV5-4 and TRBJ2-1; TCRdb names TRBD1, which stays unverified in the absence of DNA. Germline assignment: CDR1 SGHNT and CDR2 YYREEE (reference sequence). The CDR3 loop spans 15 amino acids. The CDR3 here is CASSFSRSSYNEQFF. Full variable domain (outside the CDR3, taken from reference TRBV5-4 and TRBJ2-1): ETGVTQSPTHLIKTRGQQVTLRCSSQSGHNTVSWYQQALGQGPQFIFQYYREEENGRGNFPPRFSGLQFPNYSSELNVNALELDDSALYLCASSFSRSSYNEQFFGPGTRLTVL.

The chain is built from TRBV29-1 and TRBJ2-3; TCRdb proposes TRBD2, but this gene call is untestable without DNA. Germline V gene lookup returns CDR1 SQVTM and CDR2 ANQGSEA. There are 17 residues in the CDR3. CDR3 in amino acids: CSVEDRSLAEVSDTQYF.

V is TRBV12-3 or TRBV12-4 and J is TRBJ1-2; absent DNA, TCRdb's TRBD1 call cannot be checked. The CDR3 contains 16 residues. CDR3 amino acids: CASSSPDRLVNYGYTF.

This CDR3 is CASSKETDGTYNEQFF. The chain employs TRBV21-1 and TRBJ2-1. TRBV21-1 is classified as a pseudogene. CDR3 length: 16 amino acids.

The rearrangement joins TRBV10-3 to TRBJ1-1; with no DNA, the TCRdb D assignment of TRBD1 cannot be verified. The V gene's germline CDR1 is ENHRY and CDR2 SYGVKD. This CDR3 is built from 15 residues. CDR3 residues: CAISESNRWNTEAFF.

The chain is built from TRBV2 and TRBJ2-2; TCRdb indicates TRBD1, and absent DNA this call remains unverified. The CDR3 consists of 16 residues. CDR1 and CDR2 from the germline V gene are SNHLY and FYNNEI. CDR3: CASRPEGQGSTGELFF. Full variable domain (remainder filled in from reference TRBV2 and TRBJ2-2): EPEVTQTPSHQVTQMGQEVILRCVPISNHLYFYWYRQILGQKVEFLVSFYNNEISEKSEIFDDQFSVERPDGSNFTLKIRSTKLEDSAMYFCASRPEGQGSTGELFFGEGSRLTVL.

The chain carries TRBV29-1 and TRBJ1-2; the TCRdb D gene call, TRBD1, has no DNA to confirm it. CDR3 length equals 14 residues. Germline CDR1 and CDR2: SQVTM and ANQGSEA. The CDR3 loop is CSVEMSRGNYGYTF.

The chain joins TRBV4-1 to TRBJ1-1; TCRdb's D call, TRBD1, is unchecked because there is no DNA. CDR3 size: 13 residues. Looked up from germline, CDR1 is MGHRA and CDR2 is YSYEKL. CDR3 sequence reads: CASSQIGGTEAFF.

The V call is TRBV7-8, the J call TRBJ2-7; the TCRdb D gene call, TRBD1, has no DNA to confirm it. CDR3 length: 19 residues. Per the germline V gene, CDR1 is SGHVS and CDR2 is FQNEAQ. CDR3 residues: CASSLATWTGGKLSYEQYF.

This sequence joins TRBV7-9 and TRBJ2-1; TCRdb selects TRBD2, and the lack of DNA leaves this call unchecked. There are 16 residues in the CDR3. Germline V gene sequence: CDR1 SEHNR, CDR2 FQNEAQ (reference sequence). Here the CDR3 reads CASSQVAGQAWDEQFF.

The V call is TRBV20-1, the J call TRBJ2-7; TCRdb lists TRBD1, though no DNA is available to test this call. This CDR3 spans 17 amino acids. Germline V gives CDR1 DFQATT, CDR2 SNEGSKA (reference sequence). This CDR3 reads CSARVLEIDRGTYEQYF.

This chain connects TRBV20-1 to TRBJ2-7; lacking DNA, the TRBD1 call made by TCRdb goes unchecked. This CDR3 has 15 amino acids. CDR1 and CDR2 from the germline V gene are DFQATT and SNEGSKA (reference sequence). The CDR3 spells CSARPPEDRAYEQYF.

The chain links TRBV28 to TRBJ2-7; the TCRdb call, TRBD2, lacks DNA for checking. The CDR3 sequence is 13 residues long. Germline V gives CDR1 MDHEN, CDR2 SYDVKM. The CDR3 region is CASSLQLAGGLLF.